This TCR beta chain was captured in a study of cytomegalovirus exposure and HLA in healthy donors. Produced via immunoSEQ multiplex PCR; TCRdb's table is partial and in-frame only. This sample has more than 150,000 clones, with about 80% found just once. Trimming at V came to 6 bases and at J to 2 bases, leaving 6 bases not matched to a gene. The germline V gene has CDR1 SNHLY and CDR2 FYNNEI. The CDR3 covers 15 residues. Material: PBMCs. The chain joins TRBV2 to TRBJ2-7; 11 bases are a match to TRBD1. This clonotype was obtained from a woman under 30 in good health and CMV-seropositive. The CDR3 protein is CASRAPGQGAYEQYF. The CDR3 coding sequence is TGTGCCAGCAGAGCCCCGGGACAGGGGGCCTACGAGCAGTACTTC.